The present T cell receptor (beta chain) was sequenced within a study of blood T cell repertoires in COVID-19. Study processing details: Reference gene primer amplification in the assay estimated nucleated cell counts. Using immunoSEQ multiplex PCR, the repertoire was profiled, and TCRdb retains in-frame clones only, with some absent. D and trimming were read from the DNA, whereas the V and J calls and clone size are those reported in that table. The sample records 90,000 to 110,000 clones, approximately 72% being singletons. Trimming removed 5 bases at V and 8 bases at J, with 13 bases between. Germline V lookup: CDR1 SGHAT, CDR2 FQNNGV. The CDR3 length is 14 residues.

The sequenced sample consisted of peripheral blood. The origin of this receptor is a woman aged 65 to 85 with acute or convalescent COVID-19. This rearrangement joins TRBV11-2 to TRBJ1-6; the D is unclear. CDR3 loop: CASSVVPSDSPLHF. CDR3 coding DNA: TGTGCCAGCAGCGTAGTCCCGTCGGATTCACCCCTCCACTTT.